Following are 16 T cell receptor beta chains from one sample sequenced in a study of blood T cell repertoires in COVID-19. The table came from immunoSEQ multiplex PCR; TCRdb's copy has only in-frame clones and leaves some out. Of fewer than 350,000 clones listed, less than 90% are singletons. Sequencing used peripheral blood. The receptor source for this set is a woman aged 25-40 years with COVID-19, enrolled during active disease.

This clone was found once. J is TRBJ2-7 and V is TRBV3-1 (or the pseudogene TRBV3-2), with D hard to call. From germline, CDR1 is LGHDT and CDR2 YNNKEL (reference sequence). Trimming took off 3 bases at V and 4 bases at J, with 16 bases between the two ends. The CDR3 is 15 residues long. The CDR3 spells CASSQHSLPPYEQYF. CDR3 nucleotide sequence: TGTGCCAGCAGCCAGCACTCCCTCCCCCCTTACGAGCAGTACTTC.

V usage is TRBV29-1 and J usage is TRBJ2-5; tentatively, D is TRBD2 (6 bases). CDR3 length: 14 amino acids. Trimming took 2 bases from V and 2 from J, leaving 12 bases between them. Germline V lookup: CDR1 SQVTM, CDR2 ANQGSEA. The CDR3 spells CSVEKTGEQETQYF. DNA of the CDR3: TGCAGCGTTGAAAAAACGGGGGAGCAAGAGACCCAGTACTTC. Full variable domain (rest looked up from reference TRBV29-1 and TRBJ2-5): SAVISQKPSRDICQRGTSLTIQCQVDSQVTMMFWYRQQPGQSLTLIATANQGSEATYESGFVIDKFPISRPNLTFSTLTVSNMSPEDSSIYLCSVEKTGEQETQYFGPGTRLLVL.

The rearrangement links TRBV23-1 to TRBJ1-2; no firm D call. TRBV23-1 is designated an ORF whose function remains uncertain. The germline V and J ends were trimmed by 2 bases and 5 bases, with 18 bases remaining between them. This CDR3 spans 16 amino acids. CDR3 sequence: CASSQPREAGPYGYTF. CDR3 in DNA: TGCGCCAGCAGTCAACCGAGGGAAGCCGGGCCGTATGGCTACACCTTC.

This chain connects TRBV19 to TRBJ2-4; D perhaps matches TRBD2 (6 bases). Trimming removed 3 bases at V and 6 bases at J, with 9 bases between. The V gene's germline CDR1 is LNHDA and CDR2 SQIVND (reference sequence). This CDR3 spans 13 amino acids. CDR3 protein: CASSIPGRNIQYF. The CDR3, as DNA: TGTGCCAGTAGTATCCCCGGGAGAAACATTCAGTACTTC.

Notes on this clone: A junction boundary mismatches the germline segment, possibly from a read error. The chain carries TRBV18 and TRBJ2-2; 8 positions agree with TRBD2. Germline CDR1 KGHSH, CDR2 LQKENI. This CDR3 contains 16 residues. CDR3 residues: CASSPPGLELSGELFF. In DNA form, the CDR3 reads TGTGCCAGCTCCCCACCGGGACTAGAACTCTCCGGGGAGCTGTTTTTT. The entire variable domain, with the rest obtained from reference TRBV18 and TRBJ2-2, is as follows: NAGVMQNPRHLVRRRGQEARLRCSPMKGHSHVYWYRQLPEEGLKFMVYLQKENIIDESGMPKERFSAEFPKEGPSILRIQQVVRGDSAAYFCASSPPGLELSGELFFGEGSRLTVL.

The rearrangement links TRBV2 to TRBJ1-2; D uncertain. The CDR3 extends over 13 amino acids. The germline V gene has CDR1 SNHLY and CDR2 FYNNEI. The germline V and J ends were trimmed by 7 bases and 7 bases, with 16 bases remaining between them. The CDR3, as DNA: TGTGCCAGCACTATCCGGGGATGGTCTGGCTACACCTTC. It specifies CASTIRGWSGYTF.

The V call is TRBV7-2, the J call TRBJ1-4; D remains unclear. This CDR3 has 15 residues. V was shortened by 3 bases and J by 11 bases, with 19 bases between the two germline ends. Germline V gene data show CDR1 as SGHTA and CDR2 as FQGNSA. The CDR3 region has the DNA TGTGCCAGCAGCTTGGATGGTCTCACAGCCGCGAAACTGTTTTTT. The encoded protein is CASSLDGLTAAKLFF.

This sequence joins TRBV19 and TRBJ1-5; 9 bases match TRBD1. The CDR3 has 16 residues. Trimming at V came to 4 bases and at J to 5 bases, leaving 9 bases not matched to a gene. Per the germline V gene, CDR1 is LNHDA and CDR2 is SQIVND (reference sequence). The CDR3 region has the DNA TGTGCCAGTAGTAACCAGGACAGGGGTTCGCATCAGCCCCAGCATTTT. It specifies CASSNQDRGSHQPQHF. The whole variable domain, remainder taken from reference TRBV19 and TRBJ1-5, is DGGITQSPKYLFRKEGQNVTLSCEQNLNHDAMYWYRQDPGQGLRLIYYSQIVNDFQKGDIAEGYSVSREKKESFPLTVTSAQKNPTAFYLCASSNQDRGSHQPQHFGDGTRLSIL.

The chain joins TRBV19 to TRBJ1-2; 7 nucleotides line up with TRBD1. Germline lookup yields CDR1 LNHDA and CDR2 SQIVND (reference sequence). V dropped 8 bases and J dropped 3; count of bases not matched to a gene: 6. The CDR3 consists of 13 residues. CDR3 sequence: CASGSGTDYGYTF. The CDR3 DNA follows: TGTGCCAGTGGCTCCGGGACAGACTATGGCTACACCTTC.

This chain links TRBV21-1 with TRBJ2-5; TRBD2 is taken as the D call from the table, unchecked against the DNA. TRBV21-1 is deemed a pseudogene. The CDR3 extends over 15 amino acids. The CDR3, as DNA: TGTGCCAGCAACCCACTAGCGGGGGGTGTAGAGACCCAGTACTTC. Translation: CASNPLAGGVETQYF.

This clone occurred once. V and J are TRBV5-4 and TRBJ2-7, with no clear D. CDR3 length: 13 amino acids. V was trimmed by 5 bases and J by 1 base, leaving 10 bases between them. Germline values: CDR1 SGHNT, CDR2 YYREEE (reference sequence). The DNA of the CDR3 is TGTGCCAGCAGTCTCACATCTTCCTACGAGCAGTACTTC. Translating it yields CASSLTSSYEQYF.

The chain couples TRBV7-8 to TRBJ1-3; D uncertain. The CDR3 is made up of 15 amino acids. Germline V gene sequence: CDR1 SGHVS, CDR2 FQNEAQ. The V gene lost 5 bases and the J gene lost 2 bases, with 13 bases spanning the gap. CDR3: CASSPRGGTGNTIYF. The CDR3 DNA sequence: TGTGCCAGCAGCCCGCGTGGAGGGACTGGAAACACCATATATTTT.

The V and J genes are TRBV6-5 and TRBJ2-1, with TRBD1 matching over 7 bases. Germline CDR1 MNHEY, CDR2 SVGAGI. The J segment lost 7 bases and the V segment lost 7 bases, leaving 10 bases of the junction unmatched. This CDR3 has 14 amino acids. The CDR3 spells CASNSIRGRNEQFF. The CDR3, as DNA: TGTGCCAGCAACTCCATCAGGGGGAGAAATGAGCAGTTCTTC.

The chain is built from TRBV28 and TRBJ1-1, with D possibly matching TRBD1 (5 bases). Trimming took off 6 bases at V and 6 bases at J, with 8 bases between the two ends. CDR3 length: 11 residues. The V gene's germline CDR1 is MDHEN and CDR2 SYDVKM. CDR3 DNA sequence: TGTGCCAGCAGGCGGGGGTCTGAAGCTTTCTTT. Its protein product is CASRRGSEAFF.

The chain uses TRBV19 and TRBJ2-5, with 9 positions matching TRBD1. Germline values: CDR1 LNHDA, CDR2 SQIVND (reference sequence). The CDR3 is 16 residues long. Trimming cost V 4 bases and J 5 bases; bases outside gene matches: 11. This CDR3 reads CASSRRLQGARETQYF. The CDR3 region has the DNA TGTGCCAGTAGTAGGCGACTACAGGGGGCGCGGGAGACCCAGTACTTC.

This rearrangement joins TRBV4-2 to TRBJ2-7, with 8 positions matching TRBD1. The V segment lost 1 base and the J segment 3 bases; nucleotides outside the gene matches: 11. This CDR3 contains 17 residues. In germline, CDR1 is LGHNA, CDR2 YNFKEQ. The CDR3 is CASSQVGRQGRRYEQYF. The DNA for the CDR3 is TGTGCCAGCAGCCAAGTGGGCCGACAGGGGCGCCGCTACGAGCAGTACTTC.